These 27 T cell receptor beta chains share one sample of origin, sequenced in a study of OX40 agonist ivuxolimab in advanced cancers. The library was prepared using the immunoSEQ multiplex PCR assay. The immuneACCESS repertoire file appears here via TCRdb, limited to in-frame rearrangements. These files lack a portion of the clones; in checked studies, under half of the deficit traces to unresolved V genes, and the cause of the others is not known. The sample has fewer than 90,000 clones on record, roughly 92% of them singletons. The top ten clones comprise 2.5% to 3.5% of the sample. The specimen was CD4+ or CD8+ T cells sorted from blood, collected in a trial of the OX40 agonist ivuxolimab. All receptors derive from an adult with an advanced solid tumor such as melanoma, head and neck, liver or kidney cancer.

The chain links TRBV2 to TRBJ2-3; D is ambiguous. The ends were cut back, 6 bases at V and 0 bases at J, with 10 bases in the middle. This CDR3 contains 14 residues. Looked up from germline, CDR1 is SNHLY and CDR2 is FYNNEI. The CDR3 nucleotides read TGTGCCAGCAGGGGCTACCTAAGCACAGATACGCAGTATTTT. This encodes CASRGYLSTDTQYF.

The chain combines TRBV6-5 with TRBJ1-1; D gene uncertain. The CDR3 has 13 residues. V lost 4 bases and J lost 0, with 6 bases in between. Germline values: CDR1 MNHEY, CDR2 SVGAGI. CDR3 sequence (DNA): TGTGCCAGCAGTTCTACAGTGAACACTGAAGCTTTCTTT. It codes for CASSSTVNTEAFF.

This chain connects TRBV7-2 to TRBJ2-2; D is unresolved. V was clipped by 1 base and J by 0 bases, with 6 bases between them. CDR1 is SGHTA and CDR2 is FQGNSA in the germline V gene. There are 15 residues in the CDR3. CDR3 in DNA: TGTGCCAGCAGCTTAGACCCCTCGAACACCGGGGAGCTGTTTTTT. This translates into CASSLDPSNTGELFF.

This sequence joins TRBV7-2 and TRBJ1-2; a possible D gene is TRBD1 (5 bases). Germline V CDR1 and CDR2: SGHTA, FQGNSA. The V and J ends lost 0 bases and 3 bases respectively, with 14 bases between them. The CDR3 covers 16 residues. The CDR3 region has the DNA TGTGCCAGCAGCTTAGCGGTACAACAGGATTACTATGGCTACACCTTC. Amino acid sequence: CASSLAVQQDYYGYTF.

The rearrangement joins TRBV5-1 to TRBJ2-1, with a tentative D call TRBD2 (6 bases). The CDR3 consists of 20 residues. CDR1 and CDR2 from the germline V gene are SGHRS and YFSETQ. V gave up 4 bases and J gave up 0 bases, with 26 bases separating them. The CDR3: CASSRGLILNPPSSYNEQFF. In DNA form, the CDR3 reads TGCGCCAGCAGCAGGGGACTTATCCTCAACCCGCCGAGCTCCTACAATGAGCAGTTCTTC. Full variable domain (missing parts from reference TRBV5-1 and TRBJ2-1): KAGVTQTPRYLIKTRGQQVTLSCSPISGHRSVSWYQQTPGQGLQFLFEYFSETQRNKGNFPGRFSGRQFSNSRSEMNVSTLELGDSALYLCASSRGLILNPPSSYNEQFFGPGTRLTVL.

This chain joins TRBV20-1 and TRBJ2-5; no clear D. V was trimmed by 5 bases and J by 4 bases, leaving 8 bases between them. Germline V lookup: CDR1 DFQATT, CDR2 SNEGSKA (reference sequence). The CDR3 sequence is 11 residues long. The chain's CDR3 is CSAGRGETQYF. The DNA of the CDR3 is TGCAGTGCTGGCCGAGGAGAGACCCAGTACTTC.

This chain uses TRBV7-2 with TRBJ2-5; no firm D call. V lost 2 bases to trimming and J lost 1 base, with 2 bases between them. Germline-derived CDR1 and CDR2 are SGHTA and FQGNSA. The CDR3 runs to 12 residues. The CDR3 nucleotides are TGTGCCAGCAGCTTAACCCAAGAGACCCAGTACTTC. Translating it yields CASSLTQETQYF.

The rearrangement uses TRBV2 and TRBJ2-5; D possibly uses TRBD1 or TRBD2 (5 bases each). V lost 2 bases and J lost 5, with 15 bases in between. The V gene's germline CDR1 is SNHLY and CDR2 FYNNEI. The CDR3 extends over 15 amino acids. CDR3 region: CASSEYVGRVETQYF. CDR3 coding DNA: TGTGCCAGCAGTGAATATGTGGGGCGGGTGGAGACCCAGTACTTC.

In regard to this clone: One end of the junction does not line up with germline, which may come from a read error. The chain uses TRBV7-7 and TRBJ2-5; D is perhaps TRBD1 (7 bases). CDR1 is SSHAT and CDR2 is FNYEAQ in the germline V gene (reference sequence). The CDR3 covers 15 residues. This CDR3 is CASSLGGTAQETQYF. The CDR3 DNA sequence: TGTGCTAGCAGCTTAGGGGGGACAGCCCAAGAGACCCAGTACTTC.

The DNA for the CDR3 is TGTGCCAGCATCTCAGGGAGAGGGGACAGGGTAAAAGACACTGAAGCTTTCTTT. Encoded protein: CASISGRGDRVKDTEAFF. The chain links TRBV2 to TRBJ1-1, with 9 nucleotides matching TRBD1. Germline trimming cut 7 bases from V and 3 bases from J; bases unmatched to any gene: 18. This CDR3 is 18 amino acids long. Germline CDR1 and CDR2: SNHLY and FYNNEI.

This clone came up once. The gene calls are TRBV5-1 and TRBJ2-7, with TRBD1 as a possible D gene (5 bases). The CDR3 is 12 residues long. The V end was cut by 2 bases, the J end by 5 bases, with 8 bases between. Germline V gene lookup returns CDR1 SGHRS and CDR2 YFSETQ. CDR3 residues: CASSFQGDEQYF. For the CDR3, the DNA is TGCGCCAGCAGCTTTCAGGGTGACGAGCAGTACTTC.

For the CDR3, the DNA is TGTGCCTCCACCCGGGACATTCTCTCTGGAAACACCATATATTTT. Translated, it gives CASTRDILSGNTIYF. V gene TRBV6-1 combines with J gene TRBJ1-3; maybe TRBD1 (6 bases). Germline V gene sequence: CDR1 MNHNS, CDR2 SASEGT. The length of the CDR3 is 15 residues. Trimming took off 11 bases at V and 0 bases at J, with 17 bases between the two ends.

The genes are TRBV27 and TRBJ1-4; the D gene is possibly TRBD1 (5 bases). Trimming shortened V by 6 bases and J by 1 base, and 15 bases separated the two germline ends. This CDR3 contains 16 residues. Germline lookup yields CDR1 MNHEY and CDR2 SMNVEV (reference sequence). For the CDR3, the DNA is TGTGCCAGCAGCCAAGGCAGGGAGGTAACTAATGAAAAACTGTTTTTT. Translated, it gives CASSQGREVTNEKLFF.

This rearrangement joins TRBV27 to TRBJ1-4, with TRBD1 matching over 9 bases. Trimming cost V 3 bases and J 3 bases; bases outside gene matches: 5. CDR3 size: 16 residues. The V gene's germline CDR1 is MNHEY and CDR2 SMNVEV (reference sequence). The CDR3 nucleotides read TGTGCCAGCAGTTTTTCGCACAGGGGGCCTAATGAAAAACTGTTTTTT. It specifies CASSFSHRGPNEKLFF.

This chain joins TRBV6-4 and TRBJ1-5; no clear D gene. The CDR3 loop spans 14 amino acids. The V gene lost 2 bases and the J gene lost 0 bases, with 5 bases spanning the gap. Germline lookup yields CDR1 MRHNA and CDR2 SNTAGT. This CDR3 reads CASSDQYSNQPQHF. The CDR3 DNA reads as TGTGCCAGCAGTGACCAGTATAGCAATCAGCCCCAGCATTTT.

This chain connects TRBV25-1 to TRBJ1-1; possibly TRBD1 for D (6 bases). V was shortened by 6 bases and J by 5 bases, with 13 bases between the two germline ends. Germline CDR1 reads MGHDK; CDR2 reads SYGVNS. The CDR3 runs 13 residues. The CDR3 loop is CASSQTGGTEAFF. CDR3 sequence (DNA): TGTGCCAGCAGCCAGACAGGAGGGACTGAAGCTTTCTTT. Supplemented by reference TRBV25-1 and TRBJ1-1, the full variable domain reads EADIYQTPRYLVIGTGKKITLECSQTMGHDKMYWYQQDPGMELHLIHYSYGVNSTEKGDLSSESTVSRIRTEHFPLTLESARPSHTSQYLCASSQTGGTEAFFGQGTRLTVV.

CDR3 loop: CASSLGGQAVEQYF. CDR3 DNA sequence: TGTGCCAGCTCACTTGGGGGACAGGCAGTCGAGCAGTACTTC. V is TRBV18 and J is TRBJ2-7, with 8 bases that match TRBD1. The CDR3 has 14 amino acids. Germline V gene sequence: CDR1 KGHSH, CDR2 LQKENI. The V segment lost 4 bases and the J segment 6 bases; nucleotides outside the gene matches: 8.

V gene TRBV19 combines with J gene TRBJ2-7; a weak D match, TRBD1 (5 bases). This CDR3 has 14 amino acids. V was clipped by 5 bases and J by 3 bases, with 14 bases between them. Looked up from germline, CDR1 is LNHDA and CDR2 is SQIVND (reference sequence). The CDR3 protein is CASSPSGQIYEQYF. CDR3 in DNA: TGTGCCAGTAGTCCCTCAGGGCAGATCTACGAGCAGTACTTC.

The genes are TRBV4-2 and TRBJ2-7, with 11 bases matching TRBD2. The junction had 6 bases not matched to a gene; V was cut back by 1 base and J by 7 bases. CDR1 is LGHNA, CDR2 YNFKEQ, per germline. The CDR3 contains 15 residues. The CDR3, as DNA: TGTGCCAGCAGCCAAGCGGTGGTAGCGGGAGGGGAGCAGTACTTC. Protein sequence: CASSQAVVAGGEQYF.

The chain carries TRBV11-2 and TRBJ2-1, with D unresolved. This CDR3 has 15 residues. Trimming stripped 3 bases from V and 0 bases from J, with 9 bases between. The germline V gene encodes CDR1 SGHAT and CDR2 FQNNGV. CDR3 DNA sequence: TGTGCCAGCAGCTTTGAACTAAGCTCCTACAATGAGCAGTTCTTC. This translates into CASSFELSSYNEQFF.

This sequence joins TRBV30 and TRBJ2-5; the D gene is possibly TRBD2 (6 bases). CDR1 is GTSNPN, CDR2 SVGIG, per germline (reference sequence). V lost 4 bases, J lost 5 bases, and 17 bases lay in between. The CDR3 length is 14 residues. As DNA, the CDR3 is TGTGCCTGGACGGGGCGGGGATTGGGCGAGACCCAGTACTTC. Residues: CAWTGRGLGETQYF.

This chain connects TRBV6-4 to TRBJ2-1, with D possibly being TRBD2 (7 bases). V lost 3 bases and J 3 bases, leaving 12 bases between the germline ends. The germline V gene encodes CDR1 MRHNA and CDR2 SNTAGT. The CDR3 runs 15 residues. The CDR3 coding sequence is TGTGCCAGCAGTGAACGGGGGGCTGGCTACAATGAGCAGTTCTTC. Amino acid sequence: CASSERGAGYNEQFF.

This chain links TRBV6-4 with TRBJ2-1, with TRBD2 matching 11 bases. The J segment lost 8 bases and the V segment lost 5 bases, leaving 11 bases of the junction unmatched. CDR1 is MRHNA, CDR2 SNTAGT, per germline. The CDR3 totals 16 residues. This chain's CDR3 is CASSRIAGGLMDEQFF. CDR3 coding DNA: TGTGCCAGCAGTCGGATAGCGGGGGGGTTGATGGATGAGCAGTTCTTC.

J is TRBJ1-2 and V is TRBV6-5, with D perhaps matching TRBD1 (6 bases). V was clipped by 6 bases and J by 5 bases, with 13 bases between them. CDR1 is MNHEY and CDR2 is SVGAGI in the germline V gene. The CDR3 is 13 amino acids. The CDR3 DNA reads TGTGCCAGCAGGATACAGGGAGGATATGGCTACACCTTC. This translates into CASRIQGGYGYTF.

The V call is TRBV19, the J call TRBJ1-5; 8 positions match TRBD1. Germline V CDR1 and CDR2: LNHDA, SQIVND (reference sequence). There are 14 residues in the CDR3. The V segment lost 7 bases and the J segment 6 bases; nucleotides outside the gene matches: 8. In DNA, the CDR3 is TGTGCCAGTATGGGCAGGGGGCTAGGTCAGCCCCAGCATTTT. Translation: CASMGRGLGQPQHF. Looking up the rest from reference TRBV19 and TRBJ1-5 gives the full variable domain: DGGITQSPKYLFRKEGQNVTLSCEQNLNHDAMYWYRQDPGQGLRLIYYSQIVNDFQKGDIAEGYSVSREKKESFPLTVTSAQKNPTAFYLCASMGRGLGQPQHFGDGTRLSIL.

A single count supports this clone. The chain employs TRBV19 and TRBJ1-2; 7 positions agree with TRBD1. V was pared by 5 bases and J by 2 bases, with 11 bases of the junction left unmatched. Germline V CDR1 and CDR2: LNHDA, SQIVND (reference sequence). The CDR3 runs 16 residues. The CDR3 spells CASSSAPGTANYGYTF. CDR3 coding DNA: TGTGCCAGTAGTTCGGCCCCTGGGACAGCCAACTATGGCTACACCTTC.

This clone occurred a few times. This chain joins TRBV7-2 and TRBJ2-7; tentatively, D is TRBD2 (6 bases). V was cut by 3 bases and J by 2 bases, with 8 bases left in between. Germline values: CDR1 SGHTA, CDR2 FQGNSA. The CDR3 loop spans 13 amino acids. As DNA, the CDR3 is TGTGCCAGCAGCTTTCGCGGGGCCTACGAGCAGTACTTC. Protein sequence: CASSFRGAYEQYF.